This T cell receptor beta chain was profiled in a study of T cell responses to AZD1222 COVID-19 vaccine. Findings and limits, study-wide: At study baseline, merely five or six AZD1222 recipients were seropositive. Repertoire sampling occurred only after the peak T cell response. Dominant at 160-218 and 743-854, vaccine-associated CD4 TCRs also spanned spike.

Remarks on this clone: Its antigen is unidentified.

The CDR3 length is 11 residues. V lost 10 bases and J 10 bases, leaving 16 bases between the germline ends. Germline V gene lookup returns CDR1 MDHEN and CDR2 SYDVKM. Sequenced by immunoSEQ multiplex PCR; TCRdb stores in-frame clones only, minus some. In the table there are more than 150,000 clones, 80% to 90% of which are singletons. The origin of this receptor is an adult in good health. The chain is built from TRBV28 and TRBJ1-1; D is undetermined. Here the sequenced sample was peripheral blood, taken on day 0 of AZD1222 vaccination. The DNA of the CDR3 is TGTGCCACCCTCCAAGACGAGATAGCTTTCTTT. As protein: CATLQDEIAFF. Complete variable domain (other parts from reference TRBV28 and TRBJ1-1): DVKVTQSSRYLVKRTGEKVFLECVQDMDHENMFWYRQDPGLGLRLIYFSYDVKMKEKGDIPEGYSVSREKKERFSLILESASTNQTSMYLCATLQDEIAFFGQGTRLTVV.